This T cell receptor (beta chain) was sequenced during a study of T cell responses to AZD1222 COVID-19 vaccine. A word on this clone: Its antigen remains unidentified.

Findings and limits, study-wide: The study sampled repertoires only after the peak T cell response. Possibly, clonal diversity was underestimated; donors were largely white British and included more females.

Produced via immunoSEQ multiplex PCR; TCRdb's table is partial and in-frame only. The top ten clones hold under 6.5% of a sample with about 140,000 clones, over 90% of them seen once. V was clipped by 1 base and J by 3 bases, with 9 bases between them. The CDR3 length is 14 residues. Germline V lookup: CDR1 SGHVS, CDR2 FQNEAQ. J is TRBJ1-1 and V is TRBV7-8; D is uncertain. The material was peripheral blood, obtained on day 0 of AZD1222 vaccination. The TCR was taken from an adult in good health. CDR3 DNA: TGTGCCAGCAGCTTAGTTCAGAGGGACACTGAAGCTTTCTTT. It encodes CASSLVQRDTEAFF.